These T cell receptor beta chains were read from a single sample in a study of CD8+ T cells in alopecia areata. The assay was immunoSEQ multiplex PCR, and TCRdb's table has in-frame clones only and misses some. This sample has 130,000 to 150,000 clones, with roughly 82% found just once. Sequenced material: CD8+ T cells sorted from blood, taken at week 4, from a patient treated with tofacitinib. These receptors all stem from a human donor with alopecia areata. Each CDR3 is given with its conserved first and last residue. The D gene is left open where the match is weak. Clone size is given for some rows only: seen once, a few or many times, or a class if the clone is expanded.

j_call clone_size d_call v_call cdr3_nt cdr3_aa
TRBJ2-1 few . TRBV7-9 TGTGCCAGCAGCTTAGGAGGGGCCGATGAGCAGTTCTTC CASSLGGADEQFF
TRBJ2-7 . . TRBV4-3 TGCGCCAGCAGCCAAGATCGGTGGAGGGAGTCCTACGAGCAGTACTTC CASSQDRWRESYEQYF
TRBJ2-1 . . TRBV13 TGTGCCAGCAGAGGGGAGGCCTCCTACAATGAGCAGTTCTTC CASRGEASYNEQFF
TRBJ2-7 . . TRBV27 TGTGCCAGCAGTTTGTCGGCGACCTACGAGCAGTACTTC CASSLSATYEQYF
TRBJ2-7 . TRBD1 TRBV5-1 TGCGCCAGCAGCTCCCCAGGGGGATCCTACGAGCAGTACTTC CASSSPGGSYEQYF
TRBJ2-1 . TRBD2 TRBV7-6 TGTGCCAGCAGTCCGGCGGCCAGCGGGGCGTTCTACAATGAGCAGTTCTTC CASSPAASGAFYNEQFF
TRBJ2-7 . TRBD2 TRBV7-2 TGTGCCAGCAGCTTTACTAGCGGGGGATACGAGCAGTACTTC CASSFTSGGYEQYF
TRBJ2-2 . TRBD1 TRBV9 TGTGCCAGCAGCGCCGGGACAGGGAACACCGGGGAGCTGTTTTTT CASSAGTGNTGELFF
TRBJ2-3 . . TRBV2 TGTGCCAGCAGTCCTCTGCCCACAGATACGCAGTATTTT CASSPLPTDTQYF
TRBJ1-2 . . TRBV7-9 TGTGCCAGCAGCTTAGGAACAAGGGGACATACCTTC CASSLGTRGHTF
TRBJ2-1 . TRBD2 TRBV27 TGTGCCAGCTGCTTCGGGGGGGCCTACAATGAGCAGTTCTTC CASCFGGAYNEQFF
TRBJ2-5 . . TRBV29-1 TGCAGCGTCGAACCTCTGACACGGCGGGAGACCCAGTACTTC CSVEPLTRRETQYF
TRBJ2-7 . TRBD1 TRBV11-2 TGTGCCAGCAGCTTAGGGGGACAGTGGGCCTACGAGCAGTACTTC CASSLGGQWAYEQYF
TRBJ1-4 . TRBD1 TRBV4-2 TGTGCCAGCAGCCAGGGTGACAGGGACGACAATGAAAAACTGTTTTTT CASSQGDRDDNEKLFF
TRBJ2-3 . TRBD1 TRBV7-9 TGTGCCAGCAGCGCTGGACAGGCGGAAACAGATACGCAGTATTTT CASSAGQAETDTQYF
TRBJ2-3 . TRBD1 TRBV9 TGTGCCAGCAGCCCCGAGGGGACAGGGGCAGATACGCAGTATTTT CASSPEGTGADTQYF
TRBJ2-3 few . TRBV7-9 TGTGCAGACGGAGCACTACACTTCACAGATACGCAGTATTTT CADGALHFTDTQYF
TRBJ2-1 . . TRBV2 TGTGCCAGCAGTGTGAATGAGCAGTTCTTC CASSVNEQFF
TRBJ2-7 once TRBD1 TRBV4-3 TGCGCCAGCAGCCAAGGGGTGGGACAGGGAACCTACGAGCAGTACTTC CASSQGVGQGTYEQYF
TRBJ1-1 . . TRBV27 TGTGCCAGCAGTTTATCTTACAGCAACACTGAAGCTTTCTTT CASSLSYSNTEAFF